The 17 T cell receptor beta chains below were found in one sample sequenced in a study of T cells in women clearing cervical HPV infection. Profiling relied on immunoSEQ multiplex PCR, and the TCRdb table lists in-frame clones only, not all of them. Recorded for this sample: over 30,000 clones. The specimen was blood buffy coat. All receptors come from a woman between 18 and 75 years old with a cervical HPV16 infection that either progressed to CIN3+ or cleared (not recorded which).

With respect to this clone: The CDR3 extends 3 residues past the end of the read, so its final part is completed from the germline J gene. The chain links TRBV20-1 to TRBJ2-7; 8 bases agree with TRBD2. From germline, CDR1 is DFQATT and CDR2 SNEGSKA (reference sequence). The junction had 12 bases not matched to a gene; V was cut back by 2 bases and J by 6 bases. The CDR3 contains 15 residues. CDR3 DNA, as far as it was read: TGCAGTGCTAGATCGGGGGGGACCCATACGTCCGAG. It yields the protein CSARSGGTHTSE. The whole CDR3 is CSARSGGTHTSEQYF.

With respect to this clone: The DNA ends 3 residues before the CDR3 does, and the rest of the CDR3 is filled in from the germline J gene. This chain links TRBV19 with TRBJ1-2; no clear D gene. The V gene's germline CDR1 is LNHDA and CDR2 SQIVND (reference sequence). This CDR3 is 14 amino acids long. The CDR3 sequence: CASRRLAESYDYTF. Partial CDR3 DNA: TGTGCCAGTCGTCGACTAGCGGAGTCCTACGAC. Supplemented by reference TRBV19 and TRBJ1-2, the full variable domain reads DGGITQSPKYLFRKEGQNVTLSCEQNLNHDAMYWYRQDPGQGLRLIYYSQIVNDFQKGDIAEGYSVSREKKESFPLTVTSAQKNPTAFYLCASRRLAESYDYTFGSGTRLTVV.

CDR3 region: CASSQGMGYDYTF. CDR3 DNA, as far as it was read: TGTGCCAGTAGTCAGGGGATGGGCTACGAC. The chain joins TRBV19 to TRBJ1-2, with D perhaps matching TRBD1 (6 bases). The read finishes 3 residues shy of the CDR3 end, and the germline J gene is used to complete it. The germline V gene encodes CDR1 LNHDA and CDR2 SQIVND (reference sequence). This CDR3 spans 13 amino acids.

As regards this clone: The read terminates 3 residues ahead of where the CDR3 ends, so the germline J gene completes it. The rearrangement links TRBV19 to TRBJ2-1; 8 bases are a match to TRBD1. This CDR3 is 16 amino acids long. Trimming took 5 bases from V and 6 from J; bases not matched to a gene: 12. The germline gives CDR1 LNHDA, CDR2 SQIVND (reference sequence). The CDR3 sequence is CASSDQGTGSANEQFF. The CDR3 DNA, read in part, is TGTGCCAGTAGTGATCAGGGGACAGGTAGCGCCAATGAG.

As for this clone: The observed sequence ends 3 residues before the CDR3 terminus, with the missing tail filled in from the germline J gene. The V call is TRBV19, the J call TRBJ1-5; maybe TRBD1 (6 bases). There are 13 residues in the CDR3. V was cut by 9 bases and J by 7 bases, with 16 bases left in between. Germline values: CDR1 LNHDA, CDR2 SQIVND (reference sequence). The CDR3 reads CASWTELGQPQHF. CDR3 DNA (partial): TGTGCCAGCTGGACAGAACTGGGGCAGCCC.

With regard to this clone: The read terminates 3 residues before the CDR3 end, so the remaining end is supplied by the germline J gene. This chain joins TRBV6-1 and TRBJ1-6, with D perhaps matching TRBD1 (6 bases). Trimming stripped 2 bases from V and 10 bases from J, with 15 bases between. CDR3 length: 15 residues. Germline values: CDR1 MNHNS, CDR2 SASEGT. The covered CDR3 bases are TGTGCCAGCAGTGAATCGATTGGGGGCATGTCACCC. Protein: CASSESIGGMSP. In full, the CDR3 is CASSESIGGMSPLHF.

Turning to this clone: The read terminates 3 residues ahead of where the CDR3 ends, so the germline J gene completes it. V usage is TRBV7-6 and J usage is TRBJ2-2; 8 bases map to TRBD2. J lost 2 bases, V lost 10 bases, and 3 bases had no gene match. The CDR3 is 13 residues long. Germline V gene sequence: CDR1 SGHVS, CDR2 FNYEAQ. The part of the CDR3 DNA that was read is TGTGCCACCCTAGCGGGCAACACCGGGGAG. This encodes CATLAGNTGE. The full CDR3 is CATLAGNTGELFF.

To note about this clone: The read ends 3 residues before the CDR3 terminus; that terminus is restored from the germline J gene. The rearrangement joins TRBV28 to TRBJ1-5; D perhaps matches TRBD1 (5 bases). This CDR3 spans 15 amino acids. The germline CDR1 and CDR2 sequences are MDHEN and SYDVKM. V gave up 4 bases and J gave up 6 bases, with 16 bases separating them. The CDR3 loop is CASSSFGGYVQPQHF. CDR3 DNA (partial): TGTGCCAGCAGTTCTTTCGGGGGATATGTTCAGCCC.

On this clone: Read data end 3 residues before the CDR3 end; the end is taken from the germline J gene. This chain links TRBV7-2 with TRBJ2-1; maybe TRBD2 (5 bases). The CDR3 covers 14 residues. Trimming removed 4 bases from V and 7 bases from J, with 14 bases in between. Per germline, CDR1 SGHTA and CDR2 FQGNSA. The CDR3 protein is CASSYRTSGNEQFF. Incomplete CDR3 DNA: TGTGCCAGCAGCTATCGGACTTCTGGGAATGAG.

Of note for this clone: The sequence runs out 3 residues before the end of the CDR3; the remainder is reconstructed from the germline J gene. The V gene is TRBV30, the J gene TRBJ1-2; weak D call: TRBD1 (6 bases). The CDR3 consists of 15 residues. CDR1 is GTSNPN, CDR2 SVGIG, per germline (reference sequence). The CDR3 is CAWSVSTGRSYDYTF. The DNA read from the CDR3 is TGTGCCTGGAGTGTATCAACAGGGAGGTCCTACGAC.

In the case of this clone: The DNA ends 3 residues before the CDR3 does, and the rest of the CDR3 is filled in from the germline J gene. The V gene is TRBV20-1, the J gene TRBJ1-6, with D perhaps TRBD1 (6 bases). The CDR3 runs to 15 residues. With 5 bases removed from V and 0 bases from J, the gap between germline ends came to 11 bases. Germline CDR1 DFQATT, CDR2 SNEGSKA (reference sequence). The CDR3 reads CSALTGSSYNSPLHF. The CDR3 DNA, read in part, is TGCAGTGCTCTGACAGGCAGCTCCTATAATTCACCC.

Worth noting for this clone: The CDR3 end is not reached by the read, which stops 3 residues before it; the germline J gene fills it in. The same CDR3 can be traced to other DNA sequences in this sample. This rearrangement joins TRBV7-3 to TRBJ2-3; 10 nucleotides align to TRBD2. CDR1 is SGHTA, CDR2 FQGTGA, per germline. V shed 3 bases, J shed 3 bases, and the junction held 0 bases outside the gene matches. The CDR3 spans 14 residues. The covered CDR3 bases are TGTGCCAGCAGCTTGACTAGCGGGACAGATACG. This sequence encodes CASSLTSGTDT. The CDR3, in full, reads CASSLTSGTDTQYF.

CDR3 DNA (partial): TGTGCCAGCAGGAACAGGGGTTCGCAGCCC. As protein: CASRNRGSQP. The entire CDR3 sequence reads CASRNRGSQPQHF. The chain uses TRBV2 and TRBJ1-5; 7 bases line up with TRBD1. Read coverage stops 3 residues before the CDR3 terminus; the germline J gene supplies the remainder. CDR1 SNHLY and CDR2 FYNNEI come from the germline V gene. CDR3 size: 13 residues. The junction had 6 bases not matched to a gene; V was cut back by 6 bases and J by 7 bases.

With regard to this clone: The CDR3 end is not reached by the read, which stops 3 residues before it; the germline J gene fills it in. The chain employs TRBV5-1 and TRBJ1-4; D is ambiguous. CDR3 length: 15 residues. The germline V gene has CDR1 SGHRS and CDR2 YFSETQ. V was shortened by 0 bases and J by 6 bases, with 12 bases between the two germline ends. The sequenced CDR3 bases are TGCGCCAGCAGCTTGGACGGGGAGGTTCATGAAAAA. It encodes CASSLDGEVHEK. The CDR3 in its entirety is CASSLDGEVHEKLFF.

In regard to this clone: The read ends 3 residues shy of where the CDR3 ends; the end is completed using the germline J gene. This chain links TRBV19 with TRBJ2-3; TRBD1 matches at 7 bases. Germline V gene lookup returns CDR1 LNHDA and CDR2 SQIVND (reference sequence). Trimming cost V 2 bases and J 1 base; bases outside gene matches: 6. This CDR3 region has 16 residues. The DNA read from the CDR3 is TGTGCCAGTAGTATACTTTCCCAGGGGGGCACAGATACG. Encoded protein: CASSILSQGGTDT. The whole CDR3 is CASSILSQGGTDTQYF.

Details on this clone: Coverage ceases 3 residues before the CDR3 finishes, and the germline J gene fills in the end. The chain combines TRBV19 with TRBJ2-2; 14 positions agree with TRBD2. The V and J ends lost 3 bases and 0 bases, in that order; junction bases with no gene match: 6. Germline V gene data show CDR1 as LNHDA and CDR2 as SQIVND (reference sequence). CDR3 length: 19 residues. CDR3 DNA, as far as it was read: TGTGCCAGTAGTATCTGGAGACTAGCGGGAGGGTCGAACACCGGGGAG. Protein sequence: CASSIWRLAGGSNTGE. The whole CDR3 protein reads CASSIWRLAGGSNTGELFF.

Comment on this clone: The CDR3 end falls 3 residues outside the read, so it is completed with the germline J gene. This CDR3 is also generated by other DNA sequences in the sample. V and J are TRBV5-1 and TRBJ1-2, with D possibly TRBD1 on 5 matching bases. From germline, CDR1 is SGHRS and CDR2 YFSETQ. The CDR3 covers 12 residues. CDR3 region: CASSFGGEGYTF. The CDR3 DNA, read in part, is TGCGCCAGCAGCTTCGGGGGAGAGGGT.